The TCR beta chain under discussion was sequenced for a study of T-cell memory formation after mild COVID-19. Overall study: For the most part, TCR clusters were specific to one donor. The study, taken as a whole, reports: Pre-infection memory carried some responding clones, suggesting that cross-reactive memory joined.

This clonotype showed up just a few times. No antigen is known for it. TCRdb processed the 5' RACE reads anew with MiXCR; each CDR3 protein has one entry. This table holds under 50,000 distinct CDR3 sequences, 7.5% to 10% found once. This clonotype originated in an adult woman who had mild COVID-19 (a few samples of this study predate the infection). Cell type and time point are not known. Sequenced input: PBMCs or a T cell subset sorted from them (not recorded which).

The DNA for the CDR3 is TGTGCCAGCAGCTCTGAGCGGACCTCCTACAATGAGCAGTTCTTC. As protein: CASSSERTSYNEQFF. The chain combines TRBV7-3 with TRBJ2-1; D possibly corresponds to TRBD2 (5 bases). The V end lost 4 bases, the J end lost 0 bases, and 10 bases lay between the germline ends. The CDR3 is 15 amino acids. Germline-derived CDR1 and CDR2 are SGHTA and FQGTGA.